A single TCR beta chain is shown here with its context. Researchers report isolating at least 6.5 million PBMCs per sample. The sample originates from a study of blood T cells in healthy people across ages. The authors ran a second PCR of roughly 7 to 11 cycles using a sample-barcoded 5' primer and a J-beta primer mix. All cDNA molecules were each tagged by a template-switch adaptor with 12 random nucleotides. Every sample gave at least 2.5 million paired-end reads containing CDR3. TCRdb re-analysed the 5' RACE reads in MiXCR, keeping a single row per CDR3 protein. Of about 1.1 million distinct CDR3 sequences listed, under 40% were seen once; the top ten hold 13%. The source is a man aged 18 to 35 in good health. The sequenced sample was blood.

The CDR3 spells CASSSTGVVADIQYF. DNA of the CDR3: TGTGCCAGCAGCTCTACAGGGGTTGTAGCGGACATTCAGTACTTC. This rearrangement joins TRBV7-8 to TRBJ2-4; possible D gene TRBD1, 7 bases. Per germline, CDR1 SGHVS and CDR2 FQNEAQ. Between the trimmed V and J ends, which lost 4 bases and 8 bases, there was a span of 18 bases. The CDR3 is 15 amino acids.